This T cell receptor beta chain was identified in a study of CD8 T cells in ankylosing spondylitis. 5'-RACE, quantitative and with molecular barcodes, yielded the TCR beta libraries. TCRdb processed the 5' RACE reads anew with MiXCR; each CDR3 protein has one entry. The sample holds 200,000 to 250,000 distinct CDR3 sequences, roughly 24% seen once. Germline values: CDR1 DFQATT, CDR2 SNEGSKA (reference sequence). The V end lost 1 base, the J end lost 8 bases, and 13 bases lay between the germline ends. This CDR3 contains 13 residues. The source material was blood, either unsorted or a sorted T cell fraction (not recorded which). This chain joins TRBV20-1 and TRBJ2-3; no clear D gene. This receptor was taken from a male donor with ankylosing spondylitis or in good health (not recorded which). The DNA of the CDR3 is TGCAGTGCTAGAGGGGCAGCGCTGGGTACGCAGTATTTT. It codes for CSARGAALGTQYF.